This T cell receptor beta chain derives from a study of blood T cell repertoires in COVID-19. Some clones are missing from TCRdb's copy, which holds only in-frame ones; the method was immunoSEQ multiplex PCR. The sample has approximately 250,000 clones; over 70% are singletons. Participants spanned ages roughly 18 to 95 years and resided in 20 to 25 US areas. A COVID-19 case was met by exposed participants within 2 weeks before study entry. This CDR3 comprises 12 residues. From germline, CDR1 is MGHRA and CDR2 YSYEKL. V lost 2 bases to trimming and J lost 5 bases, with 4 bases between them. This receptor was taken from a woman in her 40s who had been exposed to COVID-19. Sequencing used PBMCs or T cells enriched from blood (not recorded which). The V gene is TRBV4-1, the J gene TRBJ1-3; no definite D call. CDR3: CASSQLRNTIYF. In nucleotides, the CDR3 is TGCGCCAGCAGCCAATTAAGAAACACCATATATTTT.